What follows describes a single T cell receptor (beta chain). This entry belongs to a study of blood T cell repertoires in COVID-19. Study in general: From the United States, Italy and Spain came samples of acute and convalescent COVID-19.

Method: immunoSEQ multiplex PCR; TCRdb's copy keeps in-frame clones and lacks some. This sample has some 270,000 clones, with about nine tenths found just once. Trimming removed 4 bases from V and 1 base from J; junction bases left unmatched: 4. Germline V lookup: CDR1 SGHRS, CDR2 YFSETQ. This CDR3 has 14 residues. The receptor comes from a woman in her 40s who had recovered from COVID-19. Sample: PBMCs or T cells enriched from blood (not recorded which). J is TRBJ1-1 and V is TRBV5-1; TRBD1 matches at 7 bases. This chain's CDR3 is CASSRDSPNTEAFF. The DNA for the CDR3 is TGCGCCAGCAGCAGGGACAGCCCGAACACTGAAGCTTTCTTT.